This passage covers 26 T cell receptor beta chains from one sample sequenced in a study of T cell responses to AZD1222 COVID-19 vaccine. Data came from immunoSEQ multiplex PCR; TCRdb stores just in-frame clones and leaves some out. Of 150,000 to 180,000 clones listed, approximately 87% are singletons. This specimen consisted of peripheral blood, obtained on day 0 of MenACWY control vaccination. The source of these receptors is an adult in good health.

CDR3 sequence (DNA): TGTGCCACCTCCCGACGCGGGACGCCCACCGGGGAGCTGTTTTTT. As protein: CATSRRGTPTGELFF. This chain links TRBV21-1 with TRBJ2-2; the table's D call, TRBD2, has no DNA check behind it. TRBV21-1 is assigned pseudogene status. CDR3 size: 15 residues.

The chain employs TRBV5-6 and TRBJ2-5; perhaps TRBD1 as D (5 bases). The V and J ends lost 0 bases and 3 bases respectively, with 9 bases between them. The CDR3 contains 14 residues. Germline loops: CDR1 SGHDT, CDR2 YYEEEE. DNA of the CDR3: TGTGCCAGCAGCTTGGTAGGCAGGGAAGAGACCCAGTACTTC. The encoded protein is CASSLVGREETQYF.

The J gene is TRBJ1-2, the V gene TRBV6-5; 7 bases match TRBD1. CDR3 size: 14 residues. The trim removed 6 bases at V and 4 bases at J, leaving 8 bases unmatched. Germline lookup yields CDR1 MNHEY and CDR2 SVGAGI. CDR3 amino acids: CASSGTVDSYGYTF. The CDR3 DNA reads TGTGCCAGCAGCGGGACAGTCGATAGCTATGGCTACACCTTC.

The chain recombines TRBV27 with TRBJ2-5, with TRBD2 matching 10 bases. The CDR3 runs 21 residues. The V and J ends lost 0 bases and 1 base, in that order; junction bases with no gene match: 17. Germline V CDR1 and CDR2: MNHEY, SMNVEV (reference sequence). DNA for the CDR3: TGTGCCAGCAGTTTATCAGGCTGGGTAGCGGGGGGTCAGGGGGCCCAAGAGACCCAGTACTTC. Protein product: CASSLSGWVAGGQGAQETQYF.

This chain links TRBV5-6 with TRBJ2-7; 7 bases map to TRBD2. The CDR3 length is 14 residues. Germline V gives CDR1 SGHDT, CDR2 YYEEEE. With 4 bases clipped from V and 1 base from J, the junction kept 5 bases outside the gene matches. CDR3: CASSPGGLSYEQYV. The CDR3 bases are TGTGCCAGCAGCCCGGGGGGACTATCCTACGAGCAGTACGTC.

The CDR3 DNA reads as TGTGCCAGCAGTCTGGGCACCGGGGAGCTGTTTTTT. This sequence encodes CASSLGTGELFF. V usage is TRBV2 and J usage is TRBJ2-2, with D hard to call. The germline gives CDR1 SNHLY, CDR2 FYNNEI. The V and J ends lost 5 bases and 4 bases respectively, with 5 bases between them. This CDR3 is built from 12 residues. The full variable domain, in which reference TRBV2 and TRBJ2-2 provide the parts outside the CDR3, is EPEVTQTPSHQVTQMGQEVILRCVPISNHLYFYWYRQILGQKVEFLVSFYNNEISEKSEIFDDQFSVERPDGSNFTLKIRSTKLEDSAMYFCASSLGTGELFFGEGSRLTVL.

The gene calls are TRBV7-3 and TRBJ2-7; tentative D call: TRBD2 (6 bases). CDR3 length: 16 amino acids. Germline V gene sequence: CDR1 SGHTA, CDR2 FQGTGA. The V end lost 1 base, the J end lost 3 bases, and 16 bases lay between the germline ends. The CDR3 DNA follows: TGTGCCAGCAGCTTAATGGGCGGGGCGCGGAACTACGAGCAGTACTTC. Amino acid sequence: CASSLMGGARNYEQYF.

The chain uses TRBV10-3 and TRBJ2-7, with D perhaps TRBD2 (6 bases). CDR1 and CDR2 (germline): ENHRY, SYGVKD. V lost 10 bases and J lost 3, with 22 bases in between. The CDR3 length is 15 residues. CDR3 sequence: CASSREVQGGYEQYF. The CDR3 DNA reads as TGTGCCAGCTCAAGGGAGGTTCAGGGAGGCTACGAGCAGTACTTC.

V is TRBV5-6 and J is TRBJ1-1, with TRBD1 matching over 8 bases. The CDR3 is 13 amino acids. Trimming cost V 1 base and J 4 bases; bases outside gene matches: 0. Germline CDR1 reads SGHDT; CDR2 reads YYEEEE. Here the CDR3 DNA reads TGTGCCAGCAGCTTGCAGGGGGCCACTGAAGCTTTCTTT. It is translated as CASSLQGATEAFF.

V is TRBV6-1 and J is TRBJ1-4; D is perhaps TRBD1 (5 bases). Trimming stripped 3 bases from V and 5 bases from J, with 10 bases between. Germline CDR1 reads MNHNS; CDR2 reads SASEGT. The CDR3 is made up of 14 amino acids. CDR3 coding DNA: TGTGCCAGCAGTGAGAACAGGCCAAATGAAAAACTGTTTTTT. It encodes CASSENRPNEKLFF.

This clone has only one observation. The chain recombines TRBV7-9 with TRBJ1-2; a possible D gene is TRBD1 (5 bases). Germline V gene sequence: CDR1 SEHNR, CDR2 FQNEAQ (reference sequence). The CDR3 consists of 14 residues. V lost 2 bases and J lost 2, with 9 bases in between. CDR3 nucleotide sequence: TGTGCCAGCAGCTTAATGGCAGGGAACTATGGCTACACCTTC. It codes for CASSLMAGNYGYTF.

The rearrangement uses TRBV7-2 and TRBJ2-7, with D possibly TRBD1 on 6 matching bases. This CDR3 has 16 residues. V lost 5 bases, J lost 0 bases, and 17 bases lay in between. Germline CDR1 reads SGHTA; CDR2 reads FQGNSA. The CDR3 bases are TGTGCCAGCAGCCCACAGGGTCGGACAGACTCCTACGAGCAGTACTTC. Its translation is CASSPQGRTDSYEQYF.

CDR3 sequence (DNA): TGTGCCATCAGTGAGTCGGAAGGGGCCGAGCAGTACTTC. Translation gives CAISESEGAEQYF. V usage is TRBV10-3 and J usage is TRBJ2-7; maybe TRBD1 (5 bases). CDR3 length: 13 amino acids. Germline V gives CDR1 ENHRY, CDR2 SYGVKD. The V and J ends lost 0 bases and 6 bases respectively, with 9 bases between them.

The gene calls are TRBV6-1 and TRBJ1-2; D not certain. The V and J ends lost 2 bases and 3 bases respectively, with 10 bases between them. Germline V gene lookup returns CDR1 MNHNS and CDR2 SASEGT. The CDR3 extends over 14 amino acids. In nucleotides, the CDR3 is TGTGCCAGCAGTGAACTGGAGGTAGACTATGGCTACACCTTC. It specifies CASSELEVDYGYTF.

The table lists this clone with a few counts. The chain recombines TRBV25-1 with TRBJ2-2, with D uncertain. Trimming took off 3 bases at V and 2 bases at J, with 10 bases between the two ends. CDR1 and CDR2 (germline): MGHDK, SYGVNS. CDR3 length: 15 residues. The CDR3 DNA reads TGTGCCAGCAGTGACATACTAACTAACACCGGGGAGCTGTTTTTT. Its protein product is CASSDILTNTGELFF.

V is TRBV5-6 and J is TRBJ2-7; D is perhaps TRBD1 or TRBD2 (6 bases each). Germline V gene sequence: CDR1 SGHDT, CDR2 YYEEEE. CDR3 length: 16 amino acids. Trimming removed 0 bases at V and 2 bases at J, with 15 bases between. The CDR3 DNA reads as TGTGCCAGCAGCTTGGGGAGGGGGGCAGTTACCTACGAGCAGTACGTC. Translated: CASSLGRGAVTYEQYV.

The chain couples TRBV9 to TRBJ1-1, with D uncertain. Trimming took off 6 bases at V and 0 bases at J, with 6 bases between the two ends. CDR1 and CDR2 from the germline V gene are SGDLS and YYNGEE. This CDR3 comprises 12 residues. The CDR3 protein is CASNNMNTEAFF. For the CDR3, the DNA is TGTGCCAGCAACAACATGAACACTGAAGCTTTCTTT.

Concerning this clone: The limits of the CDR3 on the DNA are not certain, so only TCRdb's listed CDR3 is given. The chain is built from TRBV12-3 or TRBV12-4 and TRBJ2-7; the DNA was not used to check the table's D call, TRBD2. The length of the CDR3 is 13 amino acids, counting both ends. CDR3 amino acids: CASSSSGYYEQYF.

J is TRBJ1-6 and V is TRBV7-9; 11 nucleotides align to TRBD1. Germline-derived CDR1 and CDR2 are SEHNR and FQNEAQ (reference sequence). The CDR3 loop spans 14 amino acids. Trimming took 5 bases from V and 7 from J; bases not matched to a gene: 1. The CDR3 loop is CASSRTGGNSPLHF. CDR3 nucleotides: TGTGCCAGCAGCCGGACAGGGGGCAATTCACCCCTCCACTTT.

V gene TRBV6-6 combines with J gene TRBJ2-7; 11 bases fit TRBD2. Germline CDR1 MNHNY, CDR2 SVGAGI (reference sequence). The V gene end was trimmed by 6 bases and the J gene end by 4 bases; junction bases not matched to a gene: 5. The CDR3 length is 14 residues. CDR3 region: CASRLSGGAYEQYV. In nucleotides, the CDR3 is TGTGCCAGCAGACTTAGCGGGGGGGCATACGAGCAGTACGTC.

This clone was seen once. CDR3 coding DNA: TGTGCCAGCAGCCAGCTCAGGGGGCTTGGCTACACCTTC. It encodes CASSQLRGLGYTF. The V and J genes are TRBV3-1 (or the pseudogene TRBV3-2) and TRBJ1-2; TRBD1 aligns across 8 bases. This CDR3 comprises 13 residues. CDR1 is LGHDT, CDR2 YNNKEL, per germline (reference sequence). J gave up 7 bases and V 3 bases, and 4 bases lay outside the gene matches.

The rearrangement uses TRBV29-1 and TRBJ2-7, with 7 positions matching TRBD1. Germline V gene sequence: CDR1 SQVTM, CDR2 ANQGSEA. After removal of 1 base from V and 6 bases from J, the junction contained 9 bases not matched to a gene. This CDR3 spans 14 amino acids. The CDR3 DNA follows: TGCAGCGTTGAAGTGTGTAGGGGGCTCTGCGAGCAGTACTTC. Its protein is CSVEVCRGLCEQYF.

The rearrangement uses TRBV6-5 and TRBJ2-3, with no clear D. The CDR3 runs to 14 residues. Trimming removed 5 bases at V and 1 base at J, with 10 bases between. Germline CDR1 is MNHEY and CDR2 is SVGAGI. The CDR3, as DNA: TGTGCCAGCAGTCATATGGACGGCACAGATACGCAGTATTTT. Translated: CASSHMDGTDTQYF.

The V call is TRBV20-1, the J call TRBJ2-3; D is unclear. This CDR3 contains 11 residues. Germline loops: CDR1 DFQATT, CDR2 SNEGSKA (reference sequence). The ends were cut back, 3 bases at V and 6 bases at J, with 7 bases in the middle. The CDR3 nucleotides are TGCAGTGCTAGTAGTGCCGATACGCAGTATTTT. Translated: CSASSADTQYF.

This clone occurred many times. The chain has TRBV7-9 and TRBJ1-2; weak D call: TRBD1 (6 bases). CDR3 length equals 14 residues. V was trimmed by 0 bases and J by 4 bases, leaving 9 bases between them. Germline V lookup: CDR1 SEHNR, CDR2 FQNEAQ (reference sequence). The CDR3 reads CASSLAQGTYGYTF. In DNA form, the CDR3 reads TGTGCCAGCAGCTTAGCGCAGGGGACCTATGGCTACACCTTC.

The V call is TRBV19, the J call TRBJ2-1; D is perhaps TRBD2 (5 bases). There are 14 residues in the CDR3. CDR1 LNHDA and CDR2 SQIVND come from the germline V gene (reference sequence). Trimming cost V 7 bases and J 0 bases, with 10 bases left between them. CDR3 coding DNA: TGTGCCAGTAATCGAGGGAGCTCCTACAATGAGCAGTTCTTC. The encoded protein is CASNRGSSYNEQFF.